This paragraph covers one T cell receptor (beta chain) sequence. Data came from immunoSEQ multiplex PCR; TCRdb stores just in-frame clones and leaves some out. The table has just over 80,000 clones, approximately 94% seen once. These data come from a study of control samples from healthy donors and cancer patients. The germline V and J ends were trimmed by 6 bases and 4 bases, with 15 bases remaining between them. The CDR3 has 14 amino acids. The germline CDR1 and CDR2 sequences are MNHEY and SVGEGT. The sample taken for sequencing was blood. The source is a woman under 30 in good health. V is TRBV6-2 or TRBV6-3 and J is TRBJ2-5; D is possibly TRBD1 (6 bases). The DNA for the CDR3 is TGTGCCAGCAGCCAAAACGGCAGGGGAGAGACCCAGTACTTC. Protein: CASSQNGRGETQYF.